This TCR beta chain is drawn from a study of CXCR3-negative and CXCR3-positive naive CD8 T cells. Germline V CDR1 and CDR2: MGHDK, SYGVNS. CDR3 size: 13 residues. Carrying UMI labels, the TRB cDNA libraries were prepared through 5' RACE. From the 5' RACE reads, TCRdb lists one entry per CDR3 protein and no DNA. The sample has about 57,000 distinct CDR3 sequences. With respect to this clonotype: Its antigen remains unidentified.

Overall study results and limits: Surface CD5 looked about the same in the naive subsets, so the authors worked out TCR strength from TRB CDR3 properties. Memory, not naive, CXCR3-negative and CXCR3-positive cells differed in TRBV-TRBJ usage.

Specimen: memory CD8+ T cells from blood. The clonotype comes from a human donor in good health. Some clones in this sample may be carry-over from other donors' samples. The chain couples TRBV25-1 to TRBJ2-7; TCRdb lists TRBD2, though no DNA is available to test this call. CDR3 amino acids: CASTYGLAGEQYF.